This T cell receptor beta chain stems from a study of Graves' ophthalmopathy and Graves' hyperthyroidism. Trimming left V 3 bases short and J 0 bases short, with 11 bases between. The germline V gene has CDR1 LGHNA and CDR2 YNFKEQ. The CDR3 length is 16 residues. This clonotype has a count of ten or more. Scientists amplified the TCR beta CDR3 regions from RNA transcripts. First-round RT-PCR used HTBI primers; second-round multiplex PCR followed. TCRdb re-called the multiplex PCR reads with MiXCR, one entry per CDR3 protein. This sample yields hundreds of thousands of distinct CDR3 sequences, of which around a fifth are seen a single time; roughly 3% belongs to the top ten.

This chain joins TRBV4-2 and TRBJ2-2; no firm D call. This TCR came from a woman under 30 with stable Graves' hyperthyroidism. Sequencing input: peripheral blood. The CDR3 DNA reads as TGTGCCAGCAGCCAGCGGTCGGGCTCGAACACCGGGGAGCTGTTTTTT. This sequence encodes CASSQRSGSNTGELFF.